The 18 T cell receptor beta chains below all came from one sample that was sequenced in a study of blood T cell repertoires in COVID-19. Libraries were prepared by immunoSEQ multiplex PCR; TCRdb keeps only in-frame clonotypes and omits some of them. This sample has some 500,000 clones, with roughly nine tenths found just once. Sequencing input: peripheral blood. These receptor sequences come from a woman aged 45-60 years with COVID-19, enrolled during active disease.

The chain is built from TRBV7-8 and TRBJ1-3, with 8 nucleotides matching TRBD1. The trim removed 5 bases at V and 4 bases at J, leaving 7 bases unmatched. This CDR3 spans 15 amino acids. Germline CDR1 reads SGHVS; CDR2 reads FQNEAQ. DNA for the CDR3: TGTGCCAGCAGCCCAAACAGGGGGAGAGGAAACACCATATATTTT. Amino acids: CASSPNRGRGNTIYF. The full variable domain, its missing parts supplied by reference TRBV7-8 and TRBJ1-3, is GAGVSQSPRYKVAKRGQDVALRCDPISGHVSLFWYQQALGQGPEFLTYFQNEAQLDKSGLPSDRFFAERPEGSVSTLKIQRTQQEDSAVYLCASSPNRGRGNTIYFGEGSWLTVV.

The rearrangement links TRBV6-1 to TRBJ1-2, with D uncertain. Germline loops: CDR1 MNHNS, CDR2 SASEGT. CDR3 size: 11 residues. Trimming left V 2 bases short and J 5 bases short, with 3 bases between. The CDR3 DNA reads TGTGCCAGCAGTGAACAGTATGGCTACACCTTC. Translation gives CASSEQYGYTF.

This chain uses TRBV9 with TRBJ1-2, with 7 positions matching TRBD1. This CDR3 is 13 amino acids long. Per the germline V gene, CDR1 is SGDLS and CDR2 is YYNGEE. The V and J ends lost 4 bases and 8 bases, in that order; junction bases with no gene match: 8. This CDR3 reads CASSPNRGRGYTF. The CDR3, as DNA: TGTGCCAGCAGCCCCAACAGGGGTCGCGGCTACACCTTC.

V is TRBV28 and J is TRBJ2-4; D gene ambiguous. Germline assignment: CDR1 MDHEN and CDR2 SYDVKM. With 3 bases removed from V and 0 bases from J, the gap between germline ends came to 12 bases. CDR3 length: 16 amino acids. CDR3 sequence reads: CASSFHPLVAKNIQYF. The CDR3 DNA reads TGTGCCAGCAGTTTCCACCCTCTAGTAGCCAAAAACATTCAGTACTTC.

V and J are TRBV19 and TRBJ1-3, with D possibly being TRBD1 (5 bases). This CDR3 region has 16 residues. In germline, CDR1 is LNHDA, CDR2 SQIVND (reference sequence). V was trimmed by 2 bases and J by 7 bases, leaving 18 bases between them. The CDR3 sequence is CASSIRRPGSGNTIYF. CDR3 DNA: TGTGCCAGTAGTATACGTCGGCCAGGGTCGGGCAACACCATATATTTT.

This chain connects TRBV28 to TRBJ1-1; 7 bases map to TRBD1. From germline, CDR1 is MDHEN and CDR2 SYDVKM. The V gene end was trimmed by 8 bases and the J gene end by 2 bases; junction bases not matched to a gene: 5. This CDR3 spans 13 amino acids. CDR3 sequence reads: CASLDRVNTEAFF. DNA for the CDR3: TGTGCCAGCCTCGACAGGGTAAACACTGAAGCTTTCTTT.

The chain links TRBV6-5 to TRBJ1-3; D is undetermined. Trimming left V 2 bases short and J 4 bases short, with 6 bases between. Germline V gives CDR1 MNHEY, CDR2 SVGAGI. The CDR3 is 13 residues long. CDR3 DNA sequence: TGTGCCAGCAGTTACGTACAGGGAAACACCATATATTTT. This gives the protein CASSYVQGNTIYF.

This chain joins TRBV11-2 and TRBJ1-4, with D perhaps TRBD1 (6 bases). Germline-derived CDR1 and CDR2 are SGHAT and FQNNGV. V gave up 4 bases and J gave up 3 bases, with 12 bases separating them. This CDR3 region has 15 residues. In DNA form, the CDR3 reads TGTGCCAGCAGCTCGCACAGGGTTCCTAATGAAAAACTGTTTTTT. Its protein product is CASSSHRVPNEKLFF. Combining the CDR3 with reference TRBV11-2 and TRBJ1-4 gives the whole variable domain EAGVAQSPRYKIIEKRQSVAFWCNPISGHATLYWYQQILGQGPKLLIQFQNNGVVDDSQLPKDRFSAERLKGVDSTLKIQPAKLEDSAVYLCASSSHRVPNEKLFFGSGTQLSVL.

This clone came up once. CDR3 DNA: TGTGCCAGCAGTCCACAGGGGGCTTCGGGATATACGCAGTATTTT. As protein: CASSPQGASGYTQYF. The chain recombines TRBV27 with TRBJ2-3, with TRBD1 matching 9 bases. Trimming removed 5 bases from V and 7 bases from J; junction bases left unmatched: 10. This CDR3 has 15 amino acids. The V gene's germline CDR1 is MNHEY and CDR2 SMNVEV (reference sequence).

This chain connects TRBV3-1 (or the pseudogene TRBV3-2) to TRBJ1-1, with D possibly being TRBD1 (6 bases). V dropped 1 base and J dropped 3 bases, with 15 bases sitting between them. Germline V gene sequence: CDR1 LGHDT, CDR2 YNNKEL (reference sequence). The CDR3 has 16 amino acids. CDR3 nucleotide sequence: TGTGCCAGCAGCCAAGGACAGGTGGGGGAATACACTGAAGCTTTCTTT. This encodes CASSQGQVGEYTEAFF.

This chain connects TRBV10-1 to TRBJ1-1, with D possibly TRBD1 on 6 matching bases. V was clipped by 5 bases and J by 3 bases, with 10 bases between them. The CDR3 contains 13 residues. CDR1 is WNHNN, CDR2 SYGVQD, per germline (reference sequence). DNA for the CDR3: TGCGCCAGCAGTCCCGGGGGGCACACTGAAGCTTTCTTT. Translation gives CASSPGGHTEAFF.

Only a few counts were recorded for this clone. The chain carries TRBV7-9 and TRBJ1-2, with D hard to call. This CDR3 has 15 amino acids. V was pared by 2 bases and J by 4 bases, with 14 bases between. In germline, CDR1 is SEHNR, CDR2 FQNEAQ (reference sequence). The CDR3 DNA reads TGTGCCAGCAGCTTACGAAACGGGGTCGGCTATGGCTACACCTTC. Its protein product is CASSLRNGVGYGYTF.

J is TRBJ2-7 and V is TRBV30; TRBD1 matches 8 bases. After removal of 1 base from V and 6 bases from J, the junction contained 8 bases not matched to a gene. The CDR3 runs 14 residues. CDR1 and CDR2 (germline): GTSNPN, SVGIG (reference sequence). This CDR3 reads CAWSGDRKSPEQYF. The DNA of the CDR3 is TGTGCCTGGAGTGGGGACAGGAAAAGTCCCGAGCAGTACTTC.

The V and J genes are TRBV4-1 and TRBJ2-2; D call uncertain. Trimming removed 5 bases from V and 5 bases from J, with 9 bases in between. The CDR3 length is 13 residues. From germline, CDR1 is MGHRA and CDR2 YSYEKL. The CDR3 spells CASSTTGTGELFF. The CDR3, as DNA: TGCGCCAGCAGCACAACCGGGACCGGGGAGCTGTTTTTT.

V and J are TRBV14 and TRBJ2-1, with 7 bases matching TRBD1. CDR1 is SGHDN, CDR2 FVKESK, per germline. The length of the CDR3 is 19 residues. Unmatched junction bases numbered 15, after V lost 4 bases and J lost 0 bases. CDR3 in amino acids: CASSRHDRALMSSYNEQFF. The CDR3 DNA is TGTGCCAGCAGCCGCCACGACAGGGCTTTGATGAGCTCCTACAATGAGCAGTTCTTC.

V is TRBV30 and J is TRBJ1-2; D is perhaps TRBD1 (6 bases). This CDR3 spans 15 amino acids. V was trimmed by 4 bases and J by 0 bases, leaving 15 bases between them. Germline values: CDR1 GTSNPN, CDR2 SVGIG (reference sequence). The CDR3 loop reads CAWNRVLYANYGYTF. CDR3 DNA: TGTGCCTGGAACAGGGTGCTTTACGCTAACTATGGCTACACCTTC.

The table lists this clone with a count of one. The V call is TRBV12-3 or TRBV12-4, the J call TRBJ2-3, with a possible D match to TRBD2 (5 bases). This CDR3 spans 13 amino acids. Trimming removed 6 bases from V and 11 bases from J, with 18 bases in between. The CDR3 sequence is CASSFTLRGEQYF. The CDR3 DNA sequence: TGTGCCAGCAGCTTCACCCTCCGGGGAGAGCAGTATTTT.

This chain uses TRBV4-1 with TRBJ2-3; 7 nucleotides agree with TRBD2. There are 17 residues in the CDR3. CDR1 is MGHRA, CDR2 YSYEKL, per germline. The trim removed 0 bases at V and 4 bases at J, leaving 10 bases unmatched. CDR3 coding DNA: TGCGCCAGCAGCCAAGACCAACGGGCGGGGGTTGCAGATACGCAGTATTTT. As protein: CASSQDQRAGVADTQYF.